This TCR beta chain was captured in a study of human CD8 memory T cell subsets (dated by TCRdb to the early 2020s). Regarding the complete study: To assess how stem-like (TSTEM), progenitor exhausted-like (TPEX) and effector memory CD8+ T cell subsets are clonally related, the TCRbeta repertoires of these three subsets were compared. TCRbeta repertoires were obtained from several donors, each contributing TSTEM, TPEX and effector memory subsets.

What the research found in general, with its limitations: The stem-like TSTEM and TPEX subsets each shared clonotypes with effector memory cells, but the TSTEM and TPEX repertoires had minimal overlap with each other, suggesting distinct antigen spectra. Similarly high normalized Shannon-Wiener diversity was shown by TSTEM and TPEX subsets, whereas comparatively lower diversity was seen in effector memory subsets. Chao1 estimates suggested greater repertoire diversity in TSTEM than in TPEX subsets, potentially reflecting a broader range of specificities. Only TCRbeta chains were sequenced, and repertoire comparisons rested on five to seven donors tested with paired t-tests and Bonferroni correction.

CCR7+ PD-1- TIGIT- cells were classified as stem-like memory CD8+ T cells (TSTEM). Peripheral blood mononuclear cells were isolated from healthy donor buffy coats by density gradient separation. In the study, negative magnetic separation with EasySep or MojoSort CD8+ T cell isolation kits was used to enrich total CD8+ T cells. For each subset, total RNA was extracted using an RNeasy Mini Kit from duplicate vials of over 120,000 sorted CD8+ T cells. The PBMCs were used either fresh or after being cryopreserved in fetal bovine serum with roughly 10% DMSO. Fluorescence-activated cell sorting on a FACSAria III was used to sort CD8+ T cell subsets to purity. Sequenced on a NextSeq 550. A Human TCR Profiling Kit was used to prepare UMI-labeled 5' RACE TCRbeta libraries. Every TCRbeta library was prepared in parallel, with the same number of PCR cycles used for all of the libraries. From the authors' description of their analysis: The number of functional CDR3beta clonotypes in each TCRbeta library ranged from roughly 3,000 to 20,000. MIGEC 1.2.9 was used for UMI extraction and consensus assembly, with at least three reads per UMI being required. MiXCR 3.0.3 was used to extract in-frame CDR3beta repertoires. After each sample was downsampled to 42,000 randomly selected UMIs, diversity metrics were computed in VDJtools 1.2.1. For each sample pair, the repertoire overlap metrics D, R and F2 were calculated in VDJtools using the top 3,000 clones. TCRdb reprocessed the reads and provides one entry for every CDR3 protein sequence; no DNA is given. The V and J calls shown here were made by TCRdb, not taken from the authors' results. This sample's clone table shows about 17,000 distinct CDR3 sequences. 4.5% to 6% of the sample goes to the ten largest clones.

With regard to this clonotype: The target of this receptor is not known.

The receptor was derived from a human donor in good health. The sample comprised CD8+ stem-like memory T cells (TSCM and TCM) sorted from PBMCs. What the cell subset or site label conveys for this sample: stem-like memory CD8 T cells (TSTEM), CCR7+ PD-1- TIGIT-.

The CDR3 sequence is CSVKDSNQPQHF. The rearrangement combines TRBV29-1 with TRBJ1-5. CDR1 SQVTM and CDR2 ANQGSEA are derived from the germline V gene. The cysteine opens and the phenylalanine closes a CDR3 of 12 amino acids. No DNA accompanies this entry.